The 4 T cell receptor beta chains below all came from one sample that was sequenced in a study of cytomegalovirus exposure and HLA in healthy donors. Both 60 Vbeta primers and 13 Jbeta primers went into the PCR. Repertoires were generated with immunoSEQ multiplex PCR, while TCRdb's copy carries only in-frame clones and drops some. In the table there are 95,000 to 130,000 clones, about 79% of which are singletons. The sample taken for sequencing was PBMCs. The receptors shown here come from a man younger than 40 in good health and CMV-seropositive.

The chain uses TRBV10-3 and TRBJ1-6; maybe TRBD1 (6 bases). Between the trimmed V and J ends, which lost 5 bases and 9 bases, there was a span of 20 bases. This CDR3 comprises 16 residues. CDR1 and CDR2 (germline): ENHRY, SYGVKD. CDR3 region: CAISSQGSTGGSPLHF. The CDR3 DNA sequence: TGTGCCATCAGTTCACAGGGTAGCACAGGTGGTTCACCCCTCCACTTT.

This chain joins TRBV11-2 and TRBJ2-7, with 7 bases aligning to TRBD2. Per germline, CDR1 SGHAT and CDR2 FQNNGV. The CDR3 is 14 amino acids. Trimming at V came to 5 bases and at J to 4 bases, leaving 8 bases not matched to a gene. CDR3 amino acids: CASSPRGGPYEQYF. The CDR3 bases are TGTGCCAGCAGCCCGCGGGGAGGGCCTTACGAGCAGTACTTC.

The table lists this clone with a count of one. The chain recombines TRBV27 with TRBJ1-4, with TRBD1 as a possible D gene (5 bases). Trimming pared 5 bases from V and 0 bases from J, leaving 10 bases between. This CDR3 region has 15 residues. Germline CDR1 and CDR2: MNHEY and SMNVEV (reference sequence). DNA for the CDR3: TGTGCCAGCAGTGCCGCAGGGACAACTAATGAAAAACTGTTTTTT. Encoded protein: CASSAAGTTNEKLFF.

The gene calls are TRBV2 and TRBJ1-6; a weak D match, TRBD1 (5 bases). This CDR3 is built from 14 residues. V gave up 1 base and J gave up 5 bases, with 6 bases separating them. Germline CDR1 reads SNHLY; CDR2 reads FYNNEI. CDR3 sequence (DNA): TGTGCCAGCAGTGAAGAGGGGAATAATTCACCCCTCCACTTT. This encodes CASSEEGNNSPLHF.